Given below is one T cell receptor (beta chain) in context. The antigen remains undetermined. The CDR3 has 15 residues. Per the germline V gene, CDR1 is SGHRS and CDR2 is YFSETQ. Trimming removed 3 bases from V and 6 bases from J, with 17 bases in between. The sample is drawn from a study of cytomegalovirus exposure and HLA in healthy donors. Study outcomes and limitations: Among CMV-associated TCR beta chains, most appeared HLA-restricted in a later analysis. A later analysis by the authors found several of the most significant clusters apparently linked to common viral pathogens.

Each donor was healthy, and each was a bone marrow donor. The PCR was carried out with 60 Vbeta primers and 13 Jbeta primers. Measured with immunoSEQ multiplex PCR; TCRdb has only the in-frame clones, and not every one. The repertoire consists of roughly 98,000 clones, with around 72% occurring once and the leading ten covering roughly 9.8%. Sequencing used PBMCs. The sequence was collected from a man between 18 and 29 years old in good health and CMV-seropositive. This rearrangement joins TRBV5-1 to TRBJ2-3, with no clear D. The DNA for the CDR3 is TGCGCCAGCAGCTCGTTAGAAGGCCCCGGGGATACGCAGTATTTT. This sequence encodes CASSSLEGPGDTQYF.